This entry lists 5 T cell receptor beta chains sequenced from one sample in a study of tumor-infiltrating lymphocytes in oesophageal squamous cell carcinoma. TCRdb processed the PCR reads anew with MiXCR; each CDR3 protein has one entry. The top ten clones hold 34% of a sample with about 12,000 distinct CDR3 sequences, approximately 50% of them seen once. The sequencing sample was made of esophageal tumor tissue. The receptors derive from a female donor with esophageal squamous cell carcinoma.

This clonotype was counted only a few times. The chain is built from TRBV6-4 and TRBJ2-1, with 7 bases aligning to TRBD2. TRBJ2-7 explains the end of the DNA better; the J call may be wrong. The CDR3 length is 15 residues. In germline, CDR1 is MRHNA, CDR2 SNTAGT. The CDR3 DNA reads as TGTGCCAGCAGCAAGGGACTACCCGGGCAGAGTGAGCAGTACTTC. Protein sequence: CASSKGLPGQSEQYF.

Of note for this clonotype: A much bigger clone sits one base away, suggesting this may be a read error. The chain recombines TRBV7-3 with TRBJ2-7, with 8 nucleotides matching TRBD2. With V trimmed by 0 bases and J by 7 bases, 11 bases remained unmatched. Germline V gene sequence: CDR1 SGHTA, CDR2 FQGTGA. The CDR3 extends over 16 amino acids. CDR3 in DNA: TGTGCCAGCAGCTTAACGTGGCTAGCGGGCTACAATGAGCAGTACTTC. Protein product: CASSLTWLAGYNEQYF. Combining the CDR3 with reference TRBV7-3 and TRBJ2-7 gives the whole variable domain GAGVSQTPSNKVTEKGKYVELRCDPISGHTALYWYRQSLGQGPEFLIYFQGTGAADDSGLPNDRFFAVRPEGSVSTLKIQRTERGDSAVYLCASSLTWLAGYNEQYFGPGTRLTVT.

The chain couples TRBV7-2 to TRBJ1-5; D perhaps matches TRBD1 (5 bases). The CDR3 contains 14 residues. Trimming removed 5 bases from V and 4 bases from J, with 12 bases in between. Germline CDR1 and CDR2: SGHTA and FQGNSA. The CDR3 sequence: CASSRTGVNQPQHF. CDR3 nucleotide sequence: TGTGCCAGCAGCCGAACAGGCGTTAATCAGCCCCAGCATTTT.

Judged by abundance, this clonotype is medium-sized. The V gene is TRBV12-3 or TRBV12-4, the J gene TRBJ1-2, with 9 bases fitting TRBD1. CDR3 size: 13 residues. V shed 5 bases and J 10 bases; nucleotides not matched to a gene: 8. The CDR3 DNA follows: TGTGCCAGCAGTCTGACAGGGGGTAGAGCCTACACCTTC. Protein sequence: CASSLTGGRAYTF.

This clonotype is deemed medium-sized. A read error may be the cause here, since a much bigger clone is one base away. The rearrangement joins TRBV27 to TRBJ2-1; TRBD1 aligns across 7 bases. The J call is uncertain, as TRBJ2-7 better fits the DNA end. CDR3 length: 16 residues. Germline V gives CDR1 MNHEY, CDR2 SMNVEV (reference sequence). The CDR3 is CASSLGGQAFYNEQYF. As DNA, the CDR3 is TGTGCCAGCAGCCTAGGAGGACAGGCGTTCTACAATGAGCAGTACTTC.